These T cell receptor beta chains were read from a single sample in a study of CD8 T cells in Susac syndrome. TCRdb passed the immunoSEQ multiplex PCR reads through MiXCR, listing each CDR3 protein once. The table records approximately 100,000 distinct CDR3 sequences, about 93% of them present only once. The material sequenced was CD4+ T cells from PBMCs. All receptors derive from a human donor in good health. The CDR3 runs from the conserved cysteine through the conserved F or W. D genes are given only for firm matches. Size tells how often a clone was seen (once, few, many) or the class of an expanded clone, and some rows leave it out.

clone size	V gene	D gene	J gene	CDR3 length	CDR3 protein	CDR3 DNA
NA	TRBV5-1	NA	TRBJ2-3	16	CASSLGAGLETDTQYF	TGCGCCAGCAGCTTGGGCGCAGGGCTGGAAACAGATACGCAGTATTTT
NA	TRBV20-1	TRBD1	TRBJ1-6	15	CSAFTRTGKNSPLHF	TGCAGTGCTTTTACCAGGACAGGGAAAAATTCACCCCTCCACTTT
once	TRBV19	NA	TRBJ2-3	11	CASRQGEIEYF	TGTGCCAGTAGACAGGGAGAGATCGAGTATTTT
NA	TRBV7-2	NA	TRBJ2-1	18	CASSTQPGQYSSYNEQFF	TGTGCCAGCAGCACCCAGCCTGGACAGTACAGCTCCTACAATGAGCAGTTCTTC
NA	TRBV29-1	TRBD1	TRBJ2-3	16	CSVDTLGQGGTDTQYF	TGCAGCGTTGACACCCTTGGACAGGGAGGCACAGATACGCAGTATTTT
few	TRBV7-9	TRBD1	TRBJ1-1	13	CASSQGGNTEAFF	TGTGCCAGCTCCCAGGGGGGGAACACTGAAGCTTTCTTT
NA	TRBV4-3	NA	TRBJ2-4	16	CASSLIGPLAKNIQYF	TGCGCCAGCAGCCTGATTGGGCCACTAGCCAAAAACATTCAGTACTTC
NA	TRBV3-1	TRBD2	TRBJ2-1	17	CASSQVPGAGDYNEQFF	TGTGCCAGCAGCCAAGTGCCAGGCGCGGGGGACTACAATGAGCAGTTCTTC
NA	TRBV28	NA	TRBJ2-7	15	CASSLLGRGSYEQYF	TGTGCCAGCAGTTTATTGGGCAGGGGATCCTACGAGCAGTACTTC
once	TRBV20-1	NA	TRBJ1-2	14	CSARDVGSRRGYTF	TGCAGTGCTAGAGATGTAGGGTCAAGACGGGGCTACACCTTC
NA	TRBV3-1	NA	TRBJ2-3	12	CASSQGGDTQYF	TGTGCCAGCAGCCAGGGAGGAGATACGCAGTATTTT
NA	TRBV6-6	NA	TRBJ2-2	11	CASIQGGELFF	TGTGCCAGCATCCAGGGGGGGGAGCTGTTTTTT
NA	TRBV7-3	NA	TRBJ2-3	18	CASSYLGDFTTRTDTQYF	TGTGCCAGCAGCTACCTCGGGGACTTCACAACCCGCACAGATACGCAGTATTTT
NA	TRBV5-1	NA	TRBJ1-1	14	CASSLEPGSTEAFF	TGCGCCAGCAGCTTGGAGCCGGGGAGCACTGAAGCTTTCTTT
NA	TRBV5-6	NA	TRBJ1-2	14	CASSLGRSNYGYTF	TGTGCCAGCAGCTTGGGGCGGAGTAACTATGGCTACACCTTC
NA	TRBV5-4	NA	TRBJ2-1	15	CASIKGGQKGNEQFF	TGTGCCAGCATTAAAGGTGGACAGAAGGGTAATGAGCAGTTCTTC
once	TRBV29-1	NA	TRBJ1-1	15	CSAMGRGGPNTEAFF	TGCAGCGCAATGGGCCGGGGGGGACCCAACACTGAAGCTTTCTTT
NA	TRBV6-5	TRBD1	TRBJ2-5	15	CASSYSPGGQETQYF	TGTGCCAGCAGTTACTCGCCAGGGGGTCAAGAGACCCAGTACTTC
NA	TRBV20-1	TRBD2	TRBJ2-7	16	CSARETSGISSYEQYF	TGCAGTGCTAGAGAAACTAGCGGGATTAGCTCCTACGAGCAGTACTTC
NA	TRBV5-1	NA	TRBJ2-5	16	CASSLSIHGGQETQYF	TGCGCCAGCAGCTTGTCCATTCACGGGGGCCAAGAGACCCAGTACTTC
once	TRBV5-6	TRBD1	TRBJ2-4	15	CASSSRGPAKNIQYF	TGTGCCAGCAGCTCGAGGGGGCCGGCGAAAAACATTCAGTACTTC
NA	TRBV20-1	TRBD2	TRBJ2-3	14	CSFSGGAIPDTQYF	TGCAGTTTTAGCGGGGGAGCCATCCCAGATACGCAGTATTTT
NA	TRBV21-1	NA	TRBJ1-2	16	CASSSRTRAPKYGYTF	TGTGCCAGCAGCTCTAGAACCCGGGCTCCTAAATATGGCTACACCTTC
NA	TRBV29-1	NA	TRBJ2-5	12	CSVAGTKETQYF	TGCAGCGTTGCGGGCACGAAGGAGACCCAGTACTTC
NA	TRBV20-1	NA	TRBJ1-6	14	CSAEMAGANSPLHF	TGCAGTGCCGAAATGGCAGGAGCGAATTCACCCCTCCACTTT
NA	TRBV5-1	NA	TRBJ2-7	14	CASSSTVTSDEQYF	TGCGCCAGCAGCTCAACGGTCACCTCGGACGAGCAGTACTTC
NA	TRBV12-5	TRBD1	TRBJ2-7	14	CASGPWAGGHEQYF	TGTGCTAGTGGCCCTTGGGCAGGGGGCCACGAGCAGTACTTC
NA	TRBV12-3/TRBV12-4	NA	TRBJ2-7	11	CAITLGPEQYF	TGTGCCATCACGTTAGGGCCCGAGCAGTACTTC
NA	TRBV5-1	NA	TRBJ2-7	15	CASSSSHRSENEQYF	TGCGCCAGCAGCTCCTCACACAGGAGTGAAAACGAGCAGTACTTC
NA	TRBV6-2/TRBV6-3	NA	TRBJ1-2	10	CASRDYGYTF	TGTGCCAGCAGGGACTATGGCTACACCTTC
NA	TRBV25-1	NA	TRBJ2-1	14	CASSESLLPKEQFF	TGTGCCAGCAGTGAATCTCTGCTGCCGAAGGAGCAGTTCTTC
NA	TRBV20-1	NA	TRBJ1-1	14	CSARDIVMNTEAFF	TGCAGTGCTAGAGACATAGTCATGAACACTGAAGCTTTCTTT
few	TRBV6-5	NA	TRBJ2-7	14	CASSYSQHPREQYF	TGTGCCAGCAGTTACTCTCAACACCCCAGGGAGCAGTACTTC
few	TRBV29-1	TRBD1	TRBJ2-7	13	CSVAAGTAYEQYF	TGCAGCGTTGCAGCCGGGACAGCCTACGAGCAGTACTTC
NA	TRBV24-1	TRBD1	TRBJ2-1	14	CATSEHDRDNEQFF	TGTGCCACCAGTGAACATGACAGGGACAATGAGCAGTTCTTC